Listed below are T cell receptor beta chains from one sample, sequenced in a study of blood T cell repertoires in COVID-19. The table came from immunoSEQ multiplex PCR; TCRdb's copy has only in-frame clones and leaves some out. The data show hundreds of thousands of clones, over 75% seen once. Sequences were obtained from PBMCs or T cells enriched from blood (not recorded which). These receptor sequences come from a man younger than 35 who had recovered from COVID-19. The CDR3 runs from the conserved cysteine through the conserved F or W. Fields, in order: J gene, V gene, D gene, clone size, CDR3 DNA, CDR3 protein. The D gene is left open where the match is weak. Expanded clones are given a class, and other clones once, few, many or no size at all.

J: TRBJ1-1; V: TRBV7-2; D: NA; size: NA; DNA: TGTGCCAGCAGCCGGGATATCAATTTGAACACTGAAGCTTTCTTT; CDR3: CASSRDINLNTEAFF
J: TRBJ2-7; V: TRBV7-2; D: NA; size: NA; DNA: TGTGCCAGCAGCTTAGGCGGGTCAGGGCAGTACTTC; CDR3: CASSLGGSGQYF
J: TRBJ2-1; V: TRBV11-2; D: NA; size: NA; DNA: TGTGCCAGCAGCTCCCAGCGGAATGAGCAGTTCTTC; CDR3: CASSSQRNEQFF
J: TRBJ2-6; V: TRBV7-6; D: NA; size: NA; DNA: TGTGCCACCCCTAATTTGACACCTGGGGCCAACGTCCTGACTTTC; CDR3: CATPNLTPGANVLTF
J: TRBJ1-6; V: TRBV7-8; D: NA; size: NA; DNA: TGTGCCAGCAGCTTAGAGAGAGATACACCCCTCCACTTT; CDR3: CASSLERDTPLHF
J: TRBJ2-7; V: TRBV4-1; D: TRBD2; size: NA; DNA: TGCGCCAGCAGCCGAGCCCCTCGGGAGCGGGGGGACCCCTACGAGCAGTACTTC; CDR3: CASSRAPRERGDPYEQYF
J: TRBJ1-3; V: TRBV9; D: NA; size: NA; DNA: TGTGCCAGCAGCGTCAGTCCAGATCCTGGAAACACCATATATTTT; CDR3: CASSVSPDPGNTIYF
J: TRBJ2-5; V: TRBV29-1; D: TRBD1; size: NA; DNA: TGCAGCGTGATGAGGGGGCTATACGAGACCCAGTACTTC; CDR3: CSVMRGLYETQYF
J: TRBJ1-1; V: TRBV10-2; D: NA; size: NA; DNA: TGCGCCAGCAGTGGGATAGGGGGGAACACTGAAGCTTTCTTT; CDR3: CASSGIGGNTEAFF
J: TRBJ1-5; V: TRBV19; D: NA; size: NA; DNA: TGTGCCAGTAGTATAGGTACTGGCGGAGGTAGCAATCAGCCCCAGCATTTT; CDR3: CASSIGTGGGSNQPQHF
J: TRBJ1-2; V: TRBV9; D: TRBD1; size: NA; DNA: TGTGCCAGCAGCGTAGGAGCACAGGGGGCAGGGGGCTACACCTTC; CDR3: CASSVGAQGAGGYTF
J: TRBJ1-1; V: TRBV29-1; D: NA; size: NA; DNA: TGCAGCGTTGCTACGAGAACTGAAGCTTTCTTT; CDR3: CSVATRTEAFF
J: TRBJ1-5; V: TRBV5-8; D: NA; size: few; DNA: TGTGCCAGCAGCCACCCGCCCCCGGGGGGAAATCAGCCCCAGCATTTT; CDR3: CASSHPPPGGNQPQHF